A single sample gave rise to the 20 T cell receptor beta chains below, sequenced in a study of blood T cells in healthy people across ages. The authors ran a second PCR of about 6 to 11 cycles using a sample-barcoded 5' primer and a J-beta primer mix. TCRdb independently ran MiXCR on the 5' RACE reads; one entry per CDR3 protein. This sample has around 690,000 distinct CDR3 sequences, with roughly 53% found just once. Specimen: blood. The receptors derive from a man in his sixties in good health.

The chain combines TRBV7-9 with TRBJ2-1; D perhaps matches TRBD2 (7 bases). The CDR3 length is 12 residues. Germline V gives CDR1 SEHNR, CDR2 FQNEAQ (reference sequence). V was pared by 6 bases and J by 8 bases, with 11 bases between. CDR3 in amino acids: CASRGGAHEQFF. In DNA, the CDR3 is TGTGCCAGCAGAGGGGGGGCCCATGAGCAGTTCTTC.

This rearrangement joins TRBV6-2 or TRBV6-3 to TRBJ2-1, with 8 bases lining up with TRBD1. TRBJ2-7 explains the end of the DNA better; the J call may be wrong. The CDR3 length is 16 residues. Germline V gene sequence: CDR1 MNHEY, CDR2 SVGEGT. CDR3 sequence reads: CASTPKQGVGYNEQYF. The CDR3 DNA sequence: TGTGCCAGCACCCCAAAACAGGGGGTAGGCTACAATGAGCAGTACTTC.

The V call is TRBV3-1, the J call TRBJ2-7, with 8 bases identical to TRBD1. This CDR3 region has 14 residues. The junction had 12 bases not matched to a gene; V was cut back by 4 bases and J by 10 bases. Germline loops: CDR1 LGHDT, CDR2 YNNKEL (reference sequence). CDR3 nucleotides: TGTGCCAGCAGCCCGGGACGGACAGGGAGGAGCCAGTACTTC. This translates into CASSPGRTGRSQYF.

The chain carries TRBV7-2 and TRBJ2-1; D possibly matches TRBD1 or TRBD2 (6 bases each). The germline CDR1 and CDR2 sequences are SGHTA and FQGNSA. The CDR3 contains 15 residues. V shed 2 bases and J shed 2 bases, with 10 bases lying between them. The CDR3 protein is CASSLTGAAYNEQFF. The CDR3 DNA is TGTGCCAGCAGCTTAACGGGGGCTGCCTACAATGAGCAGTTCTTC.

This clonotype occurred once. V is TRBV10-3 and J is TRBJ2-1; D remains ambiguous. Between the trimmed V and J ends, which lost 7 bases and 2 bases, there was a span of 12 bases. Germline CDR1 ENHRY, CDR2 SYGVKD. This CDR3 comprises 14 residues. The CDR3 spells CAITPDGTYNEQFF. The CDR3 DNA reads as TGTGCCATCACTCCAGACGGTACCTACAATGAGCAGTTCTTC.

V is TRBV10-2 and J is TRBJ2-7; D possibly corresponds to TRBD1 (5 bases). V dropped 3 bases and J dropped 7 bases, with 16 bases sitting between them. CDR3 size: 14 residues. Germline lookup yields CDR1 WSHSY and CDR2 SAAADI. CDR3 sequence reads: CASSERGPSNEQYF. The CDR3 DNA reads as TGCGCCAGCAGTGAAAGGGGCCCGAGCAATGAGCAGTACTTC.

This clonotype was recorded a few times. The chain combines TRBV9 with TRBJ2-7; D is undetermined. Germline CDR1 reads SGDLS; CDR2 reads YYNGEE. V dropped 0 bases and J dropped 0 bases, with 10 bases sitting between them. This CDR3 spans 15 amino acids. Written as DNA, the CDR3 is TGTGCCAGCAGCGTAGGCGAGTGGGTCTCCTACGAGCAGTACTTC. It translates to CASSVGEWVSYEQYF. The full variable domain, in which reference TRBV9 and TRBJ2-7 provide the parts outside the CDR3, is DSGVTQTPKHLITATGQRVTLRCSPRSGDLSVYWYQQSLDQGLQFLIQYYNGEERAKGNILERFSAQQFPDLHSELNLSSLELGDSALYFCASSVGEWVSYEQYFGPGTRLTVT.

V and J are TRBV6-1 and TRBJ2-1; the match to TRBD2 covers 10 bases. Germline loops: CDR1 MNHNS, CDR2 SASEGT. CDR3 length: 14 residues. V shed 6 bases, J shed 3 bases, and the junction held 2 bases outside the gene matches. CDR3 DNA: TGTGCCAGCAGAACTAGCGGGAACTACAATGAGCAGTTCTTC. Amino acid sequence: CASRTSGNYNEQFF.

The V call is TRBV5-1, the J call TRBJ2-4, with 10 bases lining up with TRBD2. V was clipped by 0 bases and J by 5 bases; unmatched bases: 14. This CDR3 is 19 amino acids long. In germline, CDR1 is SGHRS, CDR2 YFSETQ. The CDR3 is CASSLGSRAPGLAENIQYF. The CDR3 coding sequence is TGCGCCAGCAGCTTGGGCAGCAGAGCACCCGGACTAGCGGAAAACATTCAGTACTTC. The full variable domain, completed using reference TRBV5-1 and TRBJ2-4, is KAGVTQTPRYLIKTRGQQVTLSCSPISGHRSVSWYQQTPGQGLQFLFEYFSETQRNKGNFPGRFSGRQFSNSRSEMNVSTLELGDSALYLCASSLGSRAPGLAENIQYFGAGTRLSVL.

This clonotype was seen a single time. This chain joins TRBV7-9 and TRBJ1-1; D call uncertain. V lost 5 bases and J 2 bases, leaving 18 bases between the germline ends. CDR3 size: 16 residues. Germline V CDR1 and CDR2: SEHNR, FQNEAQ (reference sequence). CDR3 region: CASSRRASQYNTEAFF. CDR3 nucleotides: TGTGCCAGCAGCCGACGAGCGTCACAGTACAACACTGAAGCTTTCTTT.

The CDR3 is CSVGAVNTEAFF. CDR3 bases: TGCAGCGTTGGGGCAGTGAACACTGAAGCTTTCTTT. The rearrangement links TRBV29-1 to TRBJ1-1; D is ambiguous. This CDR3 region has 12 residues. Trimming pared 4 bases from V and 0 bases from J, leaving 6 bases between. CDR1 is SQVTM and CDR2 is ANQGSEA in the germline V gene.

As regards this clonotype: A read error may be the cause here, since a much bigger clone is one base away. This chain links TRBV29-1 with TRBJ2-7, with D maybe TRBD2 (7 bases). Germline lookup yields CDR1 SQVTM and CDR2 ANQGSEA. The CDR3 runs 15 residues. The CDR3 nucleotides are TGCAGCGTCCCAGGCAGGGGAGGGTCTTCCTACAAGCAGTACTTC. Encoded protein: CSVPGRGGSSYKQYF.

The chain couples TRBV7-9 to TRBJ1-1; 7 bases line up with TRBD1. Germline-derived CDR1 and CDR2 are SEHNR and FQNEAQ (reference sequence). The CDR3 has 13 residues. J lost 11 bases, V lost 4 bases, and 10 bases had no gene match. CDR3 nucleotide sequence: TGTGCCAGCAGCTCCGCCAGGGGGTCGTGGGCTTTCTTT. Protein product: CASSSARGSWAFF.

This chain uses TRBV13 with TRBJ2-7, with D tentatively TRBD2 (6 bases). Looked up from germline, CDR1 is PRHDT and CDR2 is FYEKMQ (reference sequence). The CDR3 spans 16 residues. Trimming left V 0 bases short and J 2 bases short, with 14 bases between. CDR3 bases: TGTGCCAGCAGCTTAGGCGAGGAGGGAATGACCTACGAGCAGTACTTC. Translation gives CASSLGEEGMTYEQYF.

This clonotype was detected only a few times. A much larger clonotype is one base distant, so this may be a read error. V and J are TRBV5-1 and TRBJ2-7, with D possibly matching TRBD1 (6 bases). The length of the CDR3 is 14 residues. Germline assignment: CDR1 SGHRS and CDR2 YFSETQ. Trimming removed 0 bases at V and 7 bases at J, with 14 bases between. CDR3 coding DNA: TGCGCCAGCAGCTTGGGGGACAAGCACAATGAGCAGTACTTC. This sequence encodes CASSLGDKHNEQYF. Based on the CDR3 plus reference TRBV5-1 and TRBJ2-7, the full variable domain is KAGVTQTPRYLIKTRGQQVTLSCSPISGHRSVSWYQQTPGQGLQFLFEYFSETQRNKGNFPGRFSGRQFSNSRSEMNVSTLELGDSALYLCASSLGDKHNEQYFGPGTRLTVT.

J is TRBJ2-1 and V is TRBV9; TRBD2 aligns across 11 bases. The CDR3 extends over 14 amino acids. V dropped 0 bases and J dropped 12; count of bases not matched to a gene: 5. The germline V gene has CDR1 SGDLS and CDR2 YYNGEE. CDR3 sequence reads: CASSVDLAGGLQFF. CDR3 in DNA: TGTGCCAGCAGCGTAGATCTAGCGGGGGGTCTGCAGTTCTTC.

The CDR3 here is CASSYSKGEETQYF. The CDR3 DNA reads TGTGCCAGCAGTTACTCTAAGGGGGAAGAGACCCAGTACTTC. This chain links TRBV6-5 with TRBJ2-7; possibly TRBD1 for D (6 bases). The end of the DNA is better explained by TRBJ2-5, so the J call may be wrong. This CDR3 is built from 14 residues. Per the germline V gene, CDR1 is MNHEY and CDR2 is SVGAGI.

The sample holds a few counts of this clonotype. The genes are TRBV20-1 and TRBJ2-7; no definite D call. Germline assignment: CDR1 DFQATT and CDR2 SNEGSKA (reference sequence). V was trimmed by 6 bases and J by 4 bases, leaving 16 bases between them. CDR3 size: 13 residues. CDR3 coding DNA: TGCAGTGCCAGAAGAGTGGGCCTTTACGAGCAGTACTTC. Its protein product is CSARRVGLYEQYF.

The chain couples TRBV20-1 to TRBJ2-3, with 8 bases matching TRBD2. The CDR3 contains 13 residues. The junction had 3 bases not matched to a gene; V was cut back by 7 bases and J by 0 bases. The germline gives CDR1 DFQATT, CDR2 SNEGSKA (reference sequence). Written as DNA, the CDR3 is TGCAGTGGGACGGGGGGGAGCACAGATACGCAGTATTTT. Protein sequence: CSGTGGSTDTQYF.

This clonotype turned up a few times. V and J are TRBV27 and TRBJ1-5; no clear D gene. Trimming removed 3 bases at V and 7 bases at J, with 13 bases between. CDR1 and CDR2 (germline): MNHEY, SMNVEV (reference sequence). The CDR3 contains 14 residues. The DNA for the CDR3 is TGTGCCAGCAGTTTCGGTGGAGGCGGGCAGCCCCAGCATTTT. Its translation: CASSFGGGGQPQHF.